This TCR beta chain is drawn from a study of T cell clonality in common variable immunodeficiency. This clone was picked up many times. The antigen remains unidentified. The read finishes 3 residues shy of the CDR3 end, and the germline J gene is used to complete it. Aged roughly 9 to 64 years, CVID subjects averaged approximately 36 years old. The CDR3 length is 17 residues. The V gene's germline CDR1 is KGHSH and CDR2 LQKENI. The ends lost 6 bases at V and 6 bases at J; junction bases unmatched: 15. Control and CVID samples contributed equal amounts of genomic DNA. Profiled with immunoSEQ multiplex PCR; TCRdb holds only in-frame clones, not every one. The sample is made up of 20,000 to 25,000 clones, none counted only once. Study conclusions and caveats: CVID subjects shared fewer TCRbeta clones than healthy controls did. In common variable immunodeficiency, TCR beta chains reportedly carried fewer deletions and N-nucleotide insertions.

The J gene is TRBJ2-1, the V gene TRBV18, with 9 bases that match TRBD2. The sequence was collected from a human donor with common variable immunodeficiency. Sequencing was done on a sample of peripheral blood mononuclear cells. CDR3 DNA (partial): TGTGCCAGCTCCCCGGCATTTTCTAGCGGGGTTGGCAATGAG. Translating it yields CASSPAFSSGVGNE. The entire CDR3 protein is CASSPAFSSGVGNEQFF.